Below are 3 T cell receptor beta chains sequenced from a single sample in a study of cytomegalovirus exposure and HLA in healthy donors. Profiling relied on immunoSEQ multiplex PCR, and the TCRdb table lists in-frame clones only, not all of them. Found here are fewer than 100,000 clones, less than 95% of them singletons; the top ten hold 2.5% to 3.5%. Sequencing was performed on PBMCs. These receptors were taken from a woman younger than 30 in good health and CMV-seropositive.

The chain joins TRBV19 to TRBJ2-5, with 13 bases fitting TRBD2. The germline CDR1 and CDR2 sequences are LNHDA and SQIVND (reference sequence). The V segment lost 11 bases and the J segment 1 base; nucleotides outside the gene matches: 10. The CDR3 runs to 16 residues. The CDR3 region has the DNA TGTGCCCAAGGAGGGGGGACTAGCGGGATCCAAGAGACCCAGTACTTC. It yields the protein CAQGGGTSGIQETQYF.

As to this clone: Within the sample, other DNA sequences also encode this same CDR3. CDR3 residues: CASSSGMSSGRLNEQFF. CDR3 coding DNA: TGCGCCAGCAGTTCCGGGATGTCTAGCGGCCGGCTCAATGAGCAGTTCTTC. This chain joins TRBV5-1 and TRBJ2-1; 7 bases line up with TRBD2. V lost 5 bases, J lost 6 bases, and 17 bases stayed unmatched. This CDR3 is 17 amino acids long. Germline assignment: CDR1 SGHRS and CDR2 YFSETQ.

The V call is TRBV15, the J call TRBJ2-1, with 9 bases matching TRBD1. Trimming removed 4 bases from V and 7 bases from J; junction bases left unmatched: 8. This CDR3 is 15 amino acids long. The germline V gene encodes CDR1 LNHNV and CDR2 YYDKDF (reference sequence). The chain's CDR3 is CATSTRTGVGNEQFF. The CDR3 DNA reads TGTGCCACCAGCACAAGGACAGGGGTGGGTAATGAGCAGTTCTTC.